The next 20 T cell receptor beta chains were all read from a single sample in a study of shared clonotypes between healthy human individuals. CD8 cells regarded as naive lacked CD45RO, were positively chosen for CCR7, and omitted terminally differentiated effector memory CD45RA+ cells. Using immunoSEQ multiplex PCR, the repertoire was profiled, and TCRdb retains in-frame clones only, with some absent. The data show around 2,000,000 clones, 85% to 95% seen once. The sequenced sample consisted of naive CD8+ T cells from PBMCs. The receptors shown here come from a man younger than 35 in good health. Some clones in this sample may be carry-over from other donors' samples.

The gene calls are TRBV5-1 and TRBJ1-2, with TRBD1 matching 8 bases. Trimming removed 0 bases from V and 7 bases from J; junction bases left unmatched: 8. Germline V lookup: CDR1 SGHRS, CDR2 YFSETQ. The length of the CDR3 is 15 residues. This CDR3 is CASSLARQGARGYTF. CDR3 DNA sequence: TGCGCCAGCAGCTTGGCGAGGCAGGGGGCACGTGGCTACACCTTC.

CDR3 sequence reads: CASALPRREGPDTQYF. The CDR3 nucleotides read TGCGCCAGCGCACTACCGAGGCGGGAGGGCCCTGATACGCAGTATTTT. V usage is TRBV5-1 and J usage is TRBJ2-3, with 9 nucleotides matching TRBD2. Trimming removed 7 bases from V and 6 bases from J; junction bases left unmatched: 15. Germline-derived CDR1 and CDR2 are SGHRS and YFSETQ. The CDR3 contains 16 residues.

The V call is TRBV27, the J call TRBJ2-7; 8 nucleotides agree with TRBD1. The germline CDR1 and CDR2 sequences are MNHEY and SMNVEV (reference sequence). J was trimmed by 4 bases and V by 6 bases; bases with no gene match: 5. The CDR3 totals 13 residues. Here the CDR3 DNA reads TGTGCCAGCAGGCCGACAGGGGAATACGAGCAGTACTTC. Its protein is CASRPTGEYEQYF.

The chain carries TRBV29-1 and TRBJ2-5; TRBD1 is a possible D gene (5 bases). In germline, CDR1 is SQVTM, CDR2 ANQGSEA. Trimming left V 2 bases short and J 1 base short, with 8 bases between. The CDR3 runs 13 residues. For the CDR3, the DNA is TGCAGCGTTGAACGAGACAGCCAAGAGACCCAGTACTTC. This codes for CSVERDSQETQYF.

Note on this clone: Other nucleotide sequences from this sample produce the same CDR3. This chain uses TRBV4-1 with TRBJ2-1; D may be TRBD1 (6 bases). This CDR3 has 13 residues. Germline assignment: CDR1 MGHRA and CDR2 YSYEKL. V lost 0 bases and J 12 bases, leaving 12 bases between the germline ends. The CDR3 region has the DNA TGCGCCAGCAGCCAAGATCGACAAGGGGGGCAGTTCTTC. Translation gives CASSQDRQGGQFF.

The CDR3 sequence: CASSLVVSALRTQETQYF. CDR3 coding DNA: TGTGCCAGCAGCTTAGTTGTTAGCGCACTAAGAACTCAAGAGACCCAGTACTTC. This chain connects TRBV7-8 to TRBJ2-5, with a weak D call TRBD2 (5 bases). Trimming removed 1 base from V and 2 bases from J, with 20 bases in between. This CDR3 comprises 18 residues. CDR1 and CDR2 (germline): SGHVS, FQNEAQ.

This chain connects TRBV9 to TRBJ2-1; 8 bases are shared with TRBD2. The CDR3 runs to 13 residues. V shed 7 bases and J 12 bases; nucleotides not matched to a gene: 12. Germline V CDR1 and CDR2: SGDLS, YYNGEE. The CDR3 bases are TGTGCCAGCGGGGGGACTAGTCCCGTGGGGCAGTTCTTC. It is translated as CASGGTSPVGQFF.

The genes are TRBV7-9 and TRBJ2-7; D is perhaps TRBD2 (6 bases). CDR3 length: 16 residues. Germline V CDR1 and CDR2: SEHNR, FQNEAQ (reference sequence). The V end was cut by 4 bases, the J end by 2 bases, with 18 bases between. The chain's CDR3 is CASSSRPGTPAYEQYF. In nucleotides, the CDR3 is TGTGCCAGCAGCTCGAGACCCGGGACTCCAGCCTACGAGCAGTACTTC. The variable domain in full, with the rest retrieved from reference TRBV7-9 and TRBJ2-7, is DTGVSQNPRHKITKRGQNVTFRCDPISEHNRLYWYRQTLGQGPEFLTYFQNEAQLEKSRLLSDRFSAERPKGSFSTLEIQRTEQGDSAMYLCASSSRPGTPAYEQYFGPGTRLTVT.

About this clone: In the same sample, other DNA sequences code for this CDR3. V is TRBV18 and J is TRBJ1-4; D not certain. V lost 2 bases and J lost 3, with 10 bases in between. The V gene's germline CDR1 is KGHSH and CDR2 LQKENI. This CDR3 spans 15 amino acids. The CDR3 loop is CASSPSRQSNEKLFF. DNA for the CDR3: TGTGCCAGCTCACCATCCAGGCAGTCTAATGAAAAACTGTTTTTT.

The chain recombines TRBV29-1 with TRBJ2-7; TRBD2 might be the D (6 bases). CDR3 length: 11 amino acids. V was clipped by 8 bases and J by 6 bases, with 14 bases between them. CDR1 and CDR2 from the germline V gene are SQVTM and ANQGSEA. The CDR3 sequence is CSTGGVGEQYF. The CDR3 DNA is TGCAGCACTGGAGGGGTAGGCGAGCAGTACTTC.

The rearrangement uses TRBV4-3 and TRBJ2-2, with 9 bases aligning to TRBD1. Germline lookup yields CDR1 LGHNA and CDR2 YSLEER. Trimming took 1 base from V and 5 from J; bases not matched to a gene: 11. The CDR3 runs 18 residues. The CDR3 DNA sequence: TGCGCCAGCAGCCAAGTTTTTCCGGGACAGGGTATTACCGGGGAGCTGTTTTTT. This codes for CASSQVFPGQGITGELFF.

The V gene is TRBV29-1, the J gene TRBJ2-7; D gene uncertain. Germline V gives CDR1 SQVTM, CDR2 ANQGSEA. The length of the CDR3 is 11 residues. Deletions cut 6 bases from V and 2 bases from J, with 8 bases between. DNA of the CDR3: TGCAGCGTCGCTGGTCCCTACGAGCAGTACTTC. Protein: CSVAGPYEQYF.

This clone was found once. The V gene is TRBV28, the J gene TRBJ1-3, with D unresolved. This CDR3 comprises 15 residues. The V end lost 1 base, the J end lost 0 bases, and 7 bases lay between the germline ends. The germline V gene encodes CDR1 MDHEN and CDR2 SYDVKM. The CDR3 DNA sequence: TGTGCCAGCAGTTTATATAGCTACTCTGGAAACACCATATATTTT. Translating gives CASSLYSYSGNTIYF. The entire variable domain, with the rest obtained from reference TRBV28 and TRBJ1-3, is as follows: DVKVTQSSRYLVKRTGEKVFLECVQDMDHENMFWYRQDPGLGLRLIYFSYDVKMKEKGDIPEGYSVSREKKERFSLILESASTNQTSMYLCASSLYSYSGNTIYFGEGSWLTVV.

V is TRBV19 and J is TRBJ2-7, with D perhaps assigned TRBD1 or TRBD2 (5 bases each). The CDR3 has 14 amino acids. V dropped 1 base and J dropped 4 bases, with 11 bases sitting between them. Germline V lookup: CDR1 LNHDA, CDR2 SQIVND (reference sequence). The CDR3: CASSIGGNEYEQYF. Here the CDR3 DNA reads TGTGCCAGTAGTATAGGGGGGAATGAATACGAGCAGTACTTC.

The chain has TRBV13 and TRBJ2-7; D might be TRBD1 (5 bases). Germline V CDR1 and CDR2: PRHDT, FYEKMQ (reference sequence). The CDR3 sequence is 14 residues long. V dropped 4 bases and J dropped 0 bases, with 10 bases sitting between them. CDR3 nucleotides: TGTGCCAGCAGCTCGCGACAGTCCTCCTACGAGCAGTACTTC. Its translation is CASSSRQSSYEQYF.

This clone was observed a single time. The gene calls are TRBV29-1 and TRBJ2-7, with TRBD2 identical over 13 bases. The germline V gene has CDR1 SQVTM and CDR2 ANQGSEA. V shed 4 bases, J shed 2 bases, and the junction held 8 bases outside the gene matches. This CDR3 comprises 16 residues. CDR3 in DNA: TGCAGCGTTGTCCCGGGACTAGCGGGAACCACCTACGAGCAGTACTTC. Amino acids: CSVVPGLAGTTYEQYF.

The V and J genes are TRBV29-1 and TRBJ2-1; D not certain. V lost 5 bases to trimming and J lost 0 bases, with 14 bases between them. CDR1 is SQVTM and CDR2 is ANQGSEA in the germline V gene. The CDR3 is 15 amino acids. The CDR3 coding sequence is TGCAGCGTTCCCCCTCTAGAGAGCTCCTACAATGAGCAGTTCTTC. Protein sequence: CSVPPLESSYNEQFF.

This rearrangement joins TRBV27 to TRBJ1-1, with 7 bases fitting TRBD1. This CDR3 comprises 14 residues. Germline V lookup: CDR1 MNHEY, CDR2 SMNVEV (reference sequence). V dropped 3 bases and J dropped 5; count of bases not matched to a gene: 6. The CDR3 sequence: CASSFARGVTEAFF. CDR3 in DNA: TGTGCCAGCAGTTTCGCCAGGGGGGTTACTGAAGCTTTCTTT.

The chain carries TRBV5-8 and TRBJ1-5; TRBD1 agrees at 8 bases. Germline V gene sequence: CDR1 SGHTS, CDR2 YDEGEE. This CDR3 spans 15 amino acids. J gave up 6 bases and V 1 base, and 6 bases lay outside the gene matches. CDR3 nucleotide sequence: TGTGCCAGCAGCTTGTCCAGGGGGCTTATTCAGCCCCAGCATTTT. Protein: CASSLSRGLIQPQHF.

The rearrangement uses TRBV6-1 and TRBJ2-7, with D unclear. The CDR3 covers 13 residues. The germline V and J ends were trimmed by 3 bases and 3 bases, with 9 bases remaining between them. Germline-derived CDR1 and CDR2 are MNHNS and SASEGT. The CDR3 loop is CASSDYINYEQYF. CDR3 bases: TGTGCCAGCAGTGACTATATTAACTACGAGCAGTACTTC.